Listed here is a single T cell receptor beta chain. Its cognate antigen is unknown. This record comes from a study of CD8 T cells in Susac syndrome. Overall study findings and caveats: Individuals included in the TCR sequencing and HLA analysis were acknowledged by the study to be relatively few in number.

In blood CD8+ and CD4+ T cells, TCR beta underwent sequencing. In the multiple sclerosis control group, patients were treatment-naive and had stable or active relapsing-remitting disease. Reverse transcription of roughly 0.5 to 1 ug RNA was performed with random hexamers. Amplification of the TCR beta CDR3 was carried out by immunoSEQ multiplex PCR, which spanned a total of 54 Vbeta and 13 Jbeta segments. MiXCR, run by TCRdb on the immunoSEQ multiplex PCR reads, gives a single entry per CDR3 protein. Of 170,000 or so distinct CDR3 sequences listed, roughly 92% are singletons. This receptor was taken from a human donor with multiple sclerosis. The sequenced sample was CD4+ T cells from PBMCs.

CDR3 loop: CASSPTTGDRYGYTF. CDR3 sequence (DNA): TGTGCCAGCTCACCAACTACGGGGGATCGCTATGGCTACACCTTC. The rearrangement links TRBV18 to TRBJ1-2, with D perhaps TRBD1 (5 bases). Trimming took off 2 bases at V and 4 bases at J, with 14 bases between the two ends. CDR1 is KGHSH and CDR2 is LQKENI in the germline V gene. CDR3 size: 15 residues.